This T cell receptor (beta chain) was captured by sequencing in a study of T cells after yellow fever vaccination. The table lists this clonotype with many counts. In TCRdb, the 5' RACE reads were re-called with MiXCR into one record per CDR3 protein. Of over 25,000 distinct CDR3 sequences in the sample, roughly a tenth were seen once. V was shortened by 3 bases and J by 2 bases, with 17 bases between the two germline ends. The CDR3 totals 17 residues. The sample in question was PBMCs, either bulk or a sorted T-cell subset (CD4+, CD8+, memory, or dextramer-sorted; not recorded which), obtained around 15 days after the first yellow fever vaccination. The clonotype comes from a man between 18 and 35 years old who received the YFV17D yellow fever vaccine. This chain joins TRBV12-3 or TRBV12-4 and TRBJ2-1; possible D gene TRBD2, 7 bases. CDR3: CASSLSSGGKTYNEQFF. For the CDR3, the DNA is TGTGCCAGCAGTTTGAGTTCGGGGGGCAAAACCTACAATGAGCAGTTCTTC.